This T cell receptor (beta chain) was retrieved from a study of beta chain features in type 1 diabetes. Since all of the isolated RNA was reverse transcribed, expressed TCRB transcripts were what got sequenced. Using immunoSEQ multiplex PCR, the repertoire was profiled, and TCRdb retains in-frame clones only, with some absent. The table includes about 210,000 clones, roughly a tenth detected once. The germline V gene has CDR1 MNHEY and CDR2 SVGAGI. Trimming pared 2 bases from V and 4 bases from J, leaving 18 bases between. This CDR3 contains 16 residues. Material: central memory CD4+ T cells from blood. The sequence was collected from a young man in good health. The chain has TRBV6-5 and TRBJ2-7; D is unresolved. The CDR3 sequence is CASSYRSPSNQYEQYF. The CDR3 nucleotides are TGTGCCAGCAGTTACCGGAGTCCCTCCAACCAGTACGAGCAGTACTTC.